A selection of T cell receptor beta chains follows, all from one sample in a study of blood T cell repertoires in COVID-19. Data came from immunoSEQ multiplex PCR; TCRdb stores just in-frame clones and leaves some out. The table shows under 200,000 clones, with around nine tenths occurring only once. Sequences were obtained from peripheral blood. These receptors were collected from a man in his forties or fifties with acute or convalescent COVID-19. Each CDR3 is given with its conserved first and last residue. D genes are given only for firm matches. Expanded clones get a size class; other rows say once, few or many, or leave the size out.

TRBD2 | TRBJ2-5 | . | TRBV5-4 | CASSSPSGSRQETQYF | TGTGCCAGCAGCTCCCCGAGCGGGAGTAGGCAAGAGACCCAGTACTTC
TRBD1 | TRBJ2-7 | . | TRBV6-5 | CASWPGQFSYEQYF | TGTGCCAGCTGGCCGGGACAGTTCTCCTACGAGCAGTACTTC
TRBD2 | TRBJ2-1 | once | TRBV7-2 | CASSLSGDRNNEQFF | TGTGCCAGCAGCTTAAGCGGGGATCGAAACAATGAGCAGTTCTTC
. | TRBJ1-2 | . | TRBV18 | CASSPGQGGGYTF | TGTGCCAGCTCACCAGGCCAGGGAGGTGGCTACACCTTC
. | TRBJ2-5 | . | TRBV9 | CASSSVEEAQYF | TGTGCCAGCAGTTCAGTAGAAGAGGCCCAGTACTTC
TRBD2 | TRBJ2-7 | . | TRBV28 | CASSFNGLADSYEQYF | TGTGCCAGCAGTTTCAACGGACTAGCGGATTCCTACGAGCAGTACTTC
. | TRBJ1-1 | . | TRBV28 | CASTPWRARNTEAFF | TGTGCCAGCACCCCCTGGAGGGCGCGGAACACTGAAGCTTTCTTT
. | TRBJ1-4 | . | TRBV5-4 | CASSLAGDNEKLFF | TGTGCCAGCAGCTTAGCCGGGGATAATGAAAAACTGTTTTTT
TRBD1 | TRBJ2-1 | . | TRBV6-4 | CASSAGTGYEQFF | TGTGCCAGCAGCGCCGGGACAGGGTATGAGCAGTTCTTC
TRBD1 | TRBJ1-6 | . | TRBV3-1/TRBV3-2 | CASSGGQGQNSPLHF | TGTGCCAGCAGCGGAGGACAGGGGCAAAATTCACCCCTCCACTTT
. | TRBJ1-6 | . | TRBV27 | CASSAGTKRSSPLHF | TGTGCCAGCAGTGCCGGGACAAAAAGGTCCTCACCCCTCCACTTT
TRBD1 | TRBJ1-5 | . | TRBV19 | CASSGQGGNQPQHF | TGTGCCAGTAGCGGACAGGGAGGCAATCAGCCCCAGCATTTT
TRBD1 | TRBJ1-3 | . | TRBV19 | CASSASHRGRFAGNTIYF | TGTGCCAGTAGTGCGTCCCACAGGGGGCGGTTTGCTGGAAACACCATATATTTT
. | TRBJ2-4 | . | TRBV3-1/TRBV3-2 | CASSQRQDLAKNIQYF | TGTGCCAGCAGCCAAAGACAGGACTTAGCCAAAAACATTCAGTACTTC
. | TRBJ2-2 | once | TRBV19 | CASTQGTGGRTGELFF | TGTGCCAGTACCCAGGGTACGGGGGGCAGGACCGGGGAGCTGTTTTTT
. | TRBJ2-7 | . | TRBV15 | CATSVGLSSNLPYEQYF | TGTGCCACCAGCGTAGGACTGAGTTCGAACCTACCCTACGAGCAGTACTTC
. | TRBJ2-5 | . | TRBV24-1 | CATRKQDSKSGGTQYF | TGTGCCACCAGAAAACAGGATTCCAAATCTGGCGGGACCCAGTACTTC
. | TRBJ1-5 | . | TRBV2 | CASSRGDQPQHF | TGTGCCAGCAGTCGGGGGGATCAGCCCCAGCATTTT
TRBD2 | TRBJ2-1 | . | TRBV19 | CASSRGTSGTKSSYNEQFF | TGTGCCAGTAGTCGTGGGACTAGCGGGACGAAGAGCTCCTACAATGAGCAGTTCTTC
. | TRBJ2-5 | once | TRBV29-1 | CSVQVQETQYF | TGCAGCGTACAGGTACAAGAGACCCAGTACTTC
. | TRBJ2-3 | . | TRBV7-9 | CASSLSGAPDTQYF | TGTGCCAGCAGCTTAAGTGGGGCACCAGATACGCAGTATTTT
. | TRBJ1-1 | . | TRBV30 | CAWSVSQNTEAFF | TGTGCCTGGAGTGTCAGTCAGAACACTGAAGCTTTCTTT
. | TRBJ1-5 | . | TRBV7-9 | CASSPKGDQPQHF | TGTGCCAGCAGCCCTAAGGGGGATCAGCCCCAGCATTTT
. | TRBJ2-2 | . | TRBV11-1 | CASSTGTTNTGELFF | TGTGCCAGCAGCACCGGGACAACGAACACCGGGGAGCTGTTTTTT
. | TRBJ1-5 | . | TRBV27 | CASSPLQSNQPQHF | TGTGCCAGCAGTCCGTTACAGAGCAATCAGCCCCAGCATTTT
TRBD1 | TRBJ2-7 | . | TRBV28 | CASSLVEPGQGLGEQYF | TGTGCCAGCAGTTTAGTGGAACCGGGACAGGGCTTGGGCGAGCAGTACTTC
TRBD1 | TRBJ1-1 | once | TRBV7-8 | CASSASQGLWAEAFF | TGTGCCAGCAGCGCATCACAGGGGTTATGGGCTGAAGCTTTCTTT
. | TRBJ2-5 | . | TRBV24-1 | CATSDRDGTREETQYF | TGTGCCACCAGTGACCGGGACGGCACCCGGGAGGAGACCCAGTACTTC
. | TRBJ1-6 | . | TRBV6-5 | CASSLNSPLHF | TGTGCCAGCAGTCTTAATTCACCCCTCCACTTT
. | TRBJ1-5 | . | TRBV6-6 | CASSIRVGQPQHF | TGTGCCAGCAGCATCAGGGTCGGTCAGCCCCAGCATTTT
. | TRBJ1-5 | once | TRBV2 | CASSDLYSNQPQHF | TGTGCCAGCAGTGACCTATATAGCAATCAGCCCCAGCATTTT
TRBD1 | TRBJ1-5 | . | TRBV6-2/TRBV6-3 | CASSYLPTGVSDSNQPQHF | TGTGCCAGCAGTTACCTCCCCACAGGGGTCTCGGATAGCAATCAGCCCCAGCATTTT
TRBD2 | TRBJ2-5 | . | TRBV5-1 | CASSSAGTSARETQYF | TGCGCCAGCAGCTCTGCCGGGACTAGCGCGCGAGAGACCCAGTACTTC
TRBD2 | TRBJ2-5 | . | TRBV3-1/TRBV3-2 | CASSHPRLAGEETQYF | TGTGCCAGCAGCCACCCCCGACTAGCGGGAGAAGAGACCCAGTACTTC
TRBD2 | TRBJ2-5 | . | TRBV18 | CASSPPGLAEETQYF | TGTGCCAGCTCACCACCCGGACTAGCGGAAGAGACCCAGTACTTC
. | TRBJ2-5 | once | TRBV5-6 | CASSLQGGDETQYF | TGTGCCAGCAGCTTACAGGGGGGGGACGAGACCCAGTACTTC
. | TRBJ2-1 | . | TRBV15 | CATSRVRGNEQFF | TGTGCCACCAGCAGAGTAAGAGGAAATGAGCAGTTCTTC
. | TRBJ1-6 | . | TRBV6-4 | CASRWKEECVPLHF | TGTGCCAGCAGGTGGAAGGAGGAGTGCGTCCCCCTCCACTTT
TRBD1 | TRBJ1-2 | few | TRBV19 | CASSFTGGAGYTF | TGTGCCAGTAGTTTCACAGGGGGCGCAGGCTACACCTTC
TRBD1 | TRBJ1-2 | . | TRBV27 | CASSPYRGDYGYTF | TGTGCCAGCAGTCCGTACAGGGGGGACTATGGCTACACCTTC
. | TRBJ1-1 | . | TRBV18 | CASSPSGGNTEAFF | TGTGCCAGCTCCCCGTCGGGGGGGAACACTGAAGCTTTCTTT
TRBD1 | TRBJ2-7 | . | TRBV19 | CASDMGQGRPYEQYF | TGTGCCAGTGACATGGGACAGGGTCGTCCCTACGAGCAGTACTTC
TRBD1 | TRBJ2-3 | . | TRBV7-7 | CASSQGTGGTDTQYF | TGTGCTAGCAGCCAGGGGACAGGGGGAACAGATACGCAGTATTTT